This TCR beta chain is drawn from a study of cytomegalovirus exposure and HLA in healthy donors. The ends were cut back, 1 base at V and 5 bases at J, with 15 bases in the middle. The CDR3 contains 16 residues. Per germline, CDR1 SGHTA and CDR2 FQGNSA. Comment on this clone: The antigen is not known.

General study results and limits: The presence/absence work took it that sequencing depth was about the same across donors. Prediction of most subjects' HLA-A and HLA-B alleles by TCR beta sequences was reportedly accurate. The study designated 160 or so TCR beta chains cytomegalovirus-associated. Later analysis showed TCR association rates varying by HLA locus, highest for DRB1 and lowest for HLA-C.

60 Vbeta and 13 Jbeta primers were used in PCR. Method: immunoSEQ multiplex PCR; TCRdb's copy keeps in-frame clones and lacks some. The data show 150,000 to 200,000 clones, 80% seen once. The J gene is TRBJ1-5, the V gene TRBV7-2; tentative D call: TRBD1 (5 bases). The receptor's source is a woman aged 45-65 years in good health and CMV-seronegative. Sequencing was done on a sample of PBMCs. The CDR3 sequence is CASSLEDTAFYQPQHF. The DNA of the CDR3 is TGTGCCAGCAGCTTAGAGGACACCGCTTTCTATCAGCCCCAGCATTTT.